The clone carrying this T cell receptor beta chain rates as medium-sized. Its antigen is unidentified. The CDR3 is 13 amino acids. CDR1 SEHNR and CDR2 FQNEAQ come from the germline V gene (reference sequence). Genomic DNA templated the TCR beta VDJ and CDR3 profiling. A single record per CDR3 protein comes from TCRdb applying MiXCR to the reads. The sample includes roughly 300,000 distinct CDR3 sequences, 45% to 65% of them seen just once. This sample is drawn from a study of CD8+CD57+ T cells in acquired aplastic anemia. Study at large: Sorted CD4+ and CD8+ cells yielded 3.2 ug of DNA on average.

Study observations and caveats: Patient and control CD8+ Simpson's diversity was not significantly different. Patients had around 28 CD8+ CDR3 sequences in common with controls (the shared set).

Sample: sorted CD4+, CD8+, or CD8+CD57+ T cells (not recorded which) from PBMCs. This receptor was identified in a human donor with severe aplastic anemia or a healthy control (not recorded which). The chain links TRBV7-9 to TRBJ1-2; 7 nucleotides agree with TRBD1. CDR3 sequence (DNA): TGTGGGAGCAGCTTAGACAGGGACTATGGCTACACCTTC. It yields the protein CGSSLDRDYGYTF.